A selection of T cell receptor beta chains follows, all from one sample in a study of immune evolution from preneoplasia to lung adenocarcinoma. Clones were read by immunoSEQ multiplex PCR, and TCRdb kept only the in-frame ones, dropping some. The table has around 10,000 clones, 76% seen once. Sequencing was done on a sample of FFPE normal lung tissue adjacent to the tumor. These receptors came from a person between 60 and 70 years old with lung adenocarcinoma. Some clones in this sample may be carry-over from other donors' samples. The conserved cysteine and the conserved F or W are not part of the CDR3 here. A D gene is named only where the DNA matches it firmly.

>TRBV28|-
ASSSRTAEGVWEQY
>TRBV14|-
ASSPIGGTYNEQF
>TRBV30|-
AWSVGSGYNEQF
>TRBV28|TRBD1
ASRRQGSYGYT
>TRBV28|-
ASSLIGSGSGYT
>TRBV18|TRBD2
ASSSQGRDYEQY
>TRBV28|TRBD1
ASSPRQGGYQPQH
>TRBV11-2|TRBD1
ASSVGGEGSPLH
>TRBV28|TRBD1
ASSRRDRESNGYT
>TRBV28|-
ASSFSSFGTDTQY
>TRBV19|TRBD2
ASSFGLAGDQY
>TRBV5-5|TRBD1
ASSFRTGEAYEQY
>TRBV28|-
ASSEAGTPYGYT
>TRBV5-4|TRBD1
AGHTRDSDGYT
>TRBV5-1|-
ASSFDSYNTGELF
>TRBV2|-
ASRLYNEQF
>TRBV7-9|TRBD2
ASSLGLAGTYNEQF
>TRBV6-6|-
ASSRDPLYGYT
>TRBV4-1|-
ASSYLWGQDTEAF
>TRBV28|-
ASRPGPSYEQY
>TRBV7-2|-
ASSLKDSWGTEAF
>TRBV5-1|TRBD2
ASSLGPTSGNEQF
>TRBV28|TRBD2
ASRTAGGSYEQY
>TRBV7-8|TRBD1
ASSPFHGQGVEQY
>TRBV11-3|-
ASSPRTGKETQY
>TRBV6-4|TRBD2
ASSDSSTGGYNEQF
>TRBV11-3|TRBD1
ASSSYDQGVETQY
>TRBV5-1|TRBD1
ASSLGHRDRDSPLH
>TRBV15|-
ATSGEGGTGTIEPQH
>TRBV5-4|TRBD1
ASSSIRDRNKQPQH
>TRBV5-6|TRBD1
ASSRSGGQGFSYT
>TRBV10-2|TRBD1
ASSLGQGQPQH
>TRBV6-1|-
ASNVGSSYNEQF
>TRBV30|-
AWSGGTSTDTQY
>TRBV14|-
ASSQRTSGANVLT
>TRBV15|-
ATGPTGGVDEQF
>TRBV6-5|TRBD2
ASRLAERYEQY
>TRBV7-2|TRBD1
ASSPQGAAGGTQY
>TRBV5-1|TRBD1
ASSMTGGANYGYT
>TRBV5-1|-
ASSLDPGETQY
>TRBV9|-
ASSPSLGDIVSEQY
>TRBV18|TRBD1
ASSPSDRGSNQPQH
>TRBV12-5|TRBD2
ASVLTSGSSYNEQF
>TRBV4-2|-
ASSRRTAREGGYT
>TRBV4-1|-
ASSQLARTDYGYT
>TRBV18|TRBD1
ASSPRDRTYEQY
>TRBV6-1|-
ASSERDEQF
>TRBV5-4|TRBD1
ASSLSVGQVF
>TRBV6-1|TRBD1
ASSEEGQGSQPQH
>TRBV29-1|TRBD1
SVESRGKDPGELF
>TRBV1|-
TSSQGPGRETQY
>TRBV6-6|-
ASRDLSSGNTIY
>TRBV28|TRBD2
ASSLGGVQETQY
>TRBV15|-
ATSRGRTYEQY
>TRBV7-2|-
ASSLVPAYEQY
>TRBV5-1|-
ASRGSVANTGELF
>TRBV7-9|TRBD2
ASSLSLAGSYNEQF
>TRBV23-1|TRBD1
ASSQSEDRGPKSSYNEQF
>TRBV28|TRBD2
ASSLGTIETGELF